What follows are 18 T cell receptor beta chains derived from one specimen sequenced in a study of cytomegalovirus exposure and HLA in healthy donors. The PCR had 60 Vbeta and 13 Jbeta primers. Some clones are missing from TCRdb's copy, which holds only in-frame ones; the method was immunoSEQ multiplex PCR. The sample holds over 150,000 clones, around 77% seen once. Sample: PBMCs. Source of these receptors: a young man in good health and CMV-seropositive.

The V gene is TRBV5-1, the J gene TRBJ2-3, with TRBD2 matching 10 bases. The CDR3 covers 14 residues. Germline V CDR1 and CDR2: SGHRS, YFSETQ. V trimming: 2 bases; J trimming: 6 bases; junction bases outside the gene matches: 3. In DNA form, the CDR3 reads TGCGCCAGCAGCTTTAGCGGGGGGAAGGATACGCAGTATTTT. Its protein product is CASSFSGGKDTQYF.

The chain couples TRBV27 to TRBJ1-6; TRBD1 aligns across 7 bases. With 5 bases clipped from V and 0 bases from J, the junction kept 7 bases outside the gene matches. The CDR3 consists of 17 residues. Germline V lookup: CDR1 MNHEY, CDR2 SMNVEV (reference sequence). In nucleotides, the CDR3 is TGTGCCAGCAGTCCAGGACAGGCGAGCTCCTATAATTCACCCCTCCACTTT. This codes for CASSPGQASSYNSPLHF.

This chain joins TRBV6-5 and TRBJ1-2; 7 bases are a match to TRBD1. With V trimmed by 5 bases and J by 4 bases, 7 bases remained unmatched. The CDR3 spans 14 residues. The V gene's germline CDR1 is MNHEY and CDR2 SVGAGI. The CDR3: CASSGSGGFYGYTF. The CDR3 DNA follows: TGTGCCAGCAGTGGCTCAGGGGGTTTCTATGGCTACACCTTC.

V usage is TRBV30 and J usage is TRBJ2-7; TRBD1 aligns across 7 bases. The CDR3 consists of 13 residues. V was clipped by 7 bases and J by 2 bases; unmatched bases: 8. The germline CDR1 and CDR2 sequences are GTSNPN and SVGIG (reference sequence). CDR3 DNA sequence: TGTGCCTCCGACAGGGAGAGGGCCTACGAGCAGTACTTC. This codes for CASDRERAYEQYF.

J is TRBJ2-5 and V is TRBV6-5; a weak D match, TRBD2 (6 bases). Trimming removed 5 bases from V and 5 bases from J, with 12 bases in between. Germline assignment: CDR1 MNHEY and CDR2 SVGAGI. The CDR3 is 13 amino acids. This CDR3 reads CASSPGLWETQYF. CDR3 DNA: TGTGCCAGCAGTCCTGGACTATGGGAGACCCAGTACTTC.

The V gene is TRBV2, the J gene TRBJ1-5, with a tentative D call TRBD1 (5 bases). Trimming removed 8 bases at V and 1 base at J, with 12 bases between. The length of the CDR3 is 14 residues. Germline values: CDR1 SNHLY, CDR2 FYNNEI. The CDR3 spells CASGPTESNQPQHF. In DNA, the CDR3 is TGTGCCAGCGGGCCGACAGAAAGCAATCAGCCCCAGCATTTT.

The chain employs TRBV5-4 and TRBJ1-1; D not resolved. Per the germline V gene, CDR1 is SGHNT and CDR2 is YYREEE (reference sequence). CDR3 length: 16 amino acids. The V end lost 1 base, the J end lost 1 base, and 14 bases lay between the germline ends. Written as DNA, the CDR3 is TGTGCCAGCAGCTTGTACTCAGTGGCGGCGAACACTGAAGCTTTCTTT. Protein: CASSLYSVAANTEAFF.

J is TRBJ2-5 and V is TRBV19, with a weak D call TRBD1 (6 bases). With the DNA end fitting TRBJ2-7 better, the J assignment may be wrong. The CDR3 has 13 amino acids. Germline lookup yields CDR1 LNHDA and CDR2 SQIVND (reference sequence). This CDR3 is CASSPGQSYEQYF. The CDR3 DNA reads as TGTGCCAGTAGTCCCGGACAGTCCTACGAGCAGTACTTC.

In this sample, this clone turned up a few times. The rearrangement links TRBV7-8 to TRBJ2-7, with 8 bases that match TRBD2. Germline CDR1 and CDR2: SGHVS and FQNEAQ. V trimming: 5 bases; J trimming: 1 base; junction bases outside the gene matches: 7. The CDR3 covers 15 residues. The CDR3 DNA is TGTGCCAGCAGCCAGAGCGGGGGCGCTTCCTACGAGCAGTACTTC. Amino acid sequence: CASSQSGGASYEQYF.

The rearrangement links TRBV28 to TRBJ2-1; 11 nucleotides match TRBD1. The length of the CDR3 is 16 residues. Germline V gene sequence: CDR1 MDHEN, CDR2 SYDVKM. Trimming removed 5 bases from V and 6 bases from J; junction bases left unmatched: 9. The CDR3 region is CASSTPDRGPSNEQFF. Written as DNA, the CDR3 is TGTGCCAGCAGTACCCCGGACAGGGGGCCTAGCAATGAGCAGTTCTTC.

This sequence joins TRBV30 and TRBJ2-2; D is undetermined. The germline V gene encodes CDR1 GTSNPN and CDR2 SVGIG (reference sequence). V was trimmed by 2 bases and J by 6 bases, leaving 16 bases between them. This CDR3 has 15 amino acids. The CDR3 region has the DNA TGTGCCTGGAGTAATCTGCAGAATTCAGCCGGGGAGCTGTTTTTT. Encoded protein: CAWSNLQNSAGELFF.

The rearrangement uses TRBV5-4 and TRBJ2-2; 12 bases align to TRBD1. V lost 3 bases and J lost 3; bases outside the gene matches: 3. Per the germline V gene, CDR1 is SGHNT and CDR2 is YYREEE (reference sequence). The CDR3 runs 16 residues. CDR3 nucleotides: TGTGCCAGCAGCTCCCGGGACAGGGGGCACACCGGGGAGCTGTTTTTT. Protein sequence: CASSSRDRGHTGELFF.

The chain carries TRBV28 and TRBJ2-2; maybe TRBD1 (5 bases). The V gene's germline CDR1 is MDHEN and CDR2 SYDVKM. CDR3 length equals 13 residues. V dropped 5 bases and J dropped 5 bases, with 9 bases sitting between them. The CDR3 nucleotides are TGTGCCAGCAGTCACTCAGGGACCGGGGAGCTGTTTTTT. As protein: CASSHSGTGELFF.

CDR3 region: CASTLEGTGALDEQFF. DNA for the CDR3: TGTGCCAGTACCCTAGAAGGGACAGGGGCTTTGGATGAGCAGTTCTTC. This chain connects TRBV19 to TRBJ2-1, with 10 bases aligning to TRBD1. Per germline, CDR1 LNHDA and CDR2 SQIVND (reference sequence). The junction had 14 bases not matched to a gene; V was cut back by 7 bases and J by 8 bases. The CDR3 sequence is 16 residues long.

The rearrangement joins TRBV27 to TRBJ2-7, with 7 bases identical to TRBD1. The CDR3 spans 15 residues. Trimming removed 6 bases from V and 2 bases from J; junction bases left unmatched: 10. The germline V gene has CDR1 MNHEY and CDR2 SMNVEV (reference sequence). CDR3 DNA: TGTGCCAGCAGACGACAGGGAATACCGGCCTACGAGCAGTACTTC. Translation: CASRRQGIPAYEQYF.

This rearrangement joins TRBV18 to TRBJ2-5, with 10 bases that match TRBD2. Losses at the gene ends were 0 bases for V and 0 bases for J; bases not matched to a gene: 4. The germline V gene encodes CDR1 KGHSH and CDR2 LQKENI. The CDR3 length is 17 residues. CDR3 loop: CASSPPASGGHQETQYF. The DNA for the CDR3 is TGTGCCAGCTCACCACCTGCTAGCGGGGGACACCAAGAGACCCAGTACTTC.

This chain links TRBV7-6 with TRBJ2-1; 9 nucleotides agree with TRBD2. Germline CDR1 and CDR2: SGHVS and FNYEAQ. V dropped 0 bases and J dropped 4; count of bases not matched to a gene: 4. CDR3 length: 16 amino acids. CDR3 protein: CASSLATSGRYNEQFF. The CDR3 region has the DNA TGTGCCAGCAGCTTAGCGACTAGCGGACGGTACAATGAGCAGTTCTTC. Full variable domain (rest looked up from reference TRBV7-6 and TRBJ2-1): GAGVSQSPRYKVTKRGQDVALRCDPISGHVSLYWYRQALGQGPEFLTYFNYEAQQDKSGLPNDRFSAERPEGSISTLTIQRTEQRDSAMYRCASSLATSGRYNEQFFGPGTRLTVL.

The V call is TRBV18, the J call TRBJ2-7; the match to TRBD1 covers 9 bases. The V segment lost 3 bases and the J segment 6 bases; nucleotides outside the gene matches: 3. Germline values: CDR1 KGHSH, CDR2 LQKENI. The CDR3 covers 13 residues. CDR3 loop: CASSPGTGSEQYF. The CDR3 coding sequence is TGTGCCAGCTCACCCGGGACAGGGTCCGAGCAGTACTTC. The full variable domain, its missing parts supplied by reference TRBV18 and TRBJ2-7, is NAGVMQNPRHLVRRRGQEARLRCSPMKGHSHVYWYRQLPEEGLKFMVYLQKENIIDESGMPKERFSAEFPKEGPSILRIQQVVRGDSAAYFCASSPGTGSEQYFGPGTRLTVT.